Presented here are 3 T cell receptor beta chains from one specimen sequenced in a study of cytomegalovirus exposure and HLA in healthy donors. PCR used 60 Vbeta primers and 13 Jbeta primers. Method: immunoSEQ multiplex PCR; TCRdb's copy keeps in-frame clones and lacks some. In the table there are 95,000 to 150,000 clones, around three quarters of which are singletons. What was sequenced was PBMCs. The receptor source for this set is a woman in her forties or fifties in good health and CMV-seronegative.

The DNA of the CDR3 is TGTGCCAGCAGCCTAAAGGTGGCAGGACACTTCTACGAGCAGTACTTC. This gives the protein CASSLKVAGHFYEQYF. V is TRBV7-3 and J is TRBJ2-5; D might be TRBD1 (5 bases). The DNA end is a closer match to TRBJ2-7, so the J assignment may be wrong. The CDR3 has 16 amino acids. CDR1 and CDR2 (germline): SGHTA, FQGTGA.

The V call is TRBV28, the J call TRBJ2-1; TRBD1 aligns across 10 bases. The V gene's germline CDR1 is MDHEN and CDR2 SYDVKM. This CDR3 region has 21 residues. V lost 1 base to trimming and J lost 0 bases; unmatched junction nucleotides: 15. In DNA form, the CDR3 reads TGTGCCAGCAGTTTATTGACCTCGGGGACAGGGGTCATGAGCTCCTACAATGAGCAGTTCTTC. Protein sequence: CASSLLTSGTGVMSSYNEQFF.

The rearrangement joins TRBV10-3 to TRBJ2-3, with D unresolved. The CDR3 loop spans 15 amino acids. V lost 3 bases and J 1 base, leaving 11 bases between the germline ends. Germline V gene sequence: CDR1 ENHRY, CDR2 SYGVKD. The CDR3 reads CAISEIEKGTDTQYF. The DNA for the CDR3 is TGTGCCATCAGTGAAATAGAAAAAGGCACAGATACGCAGTATTTT.